The table lists the clone carrying this T cell receptor (beta chain) with a few counts. What it recognizes is unknown. These data come from a study of beta chain features in type 1 diabetes. Notes on the study in general: Patients with Type 1 diabetes showed moderately but significantly shorter TCRB CDR3s in all four CD4+ subsets.

CDR1 and CDR2 (germline): LGHNA, YSLEER. This CDR3 spans 14 amino acids. Trimming took off 0 bases at V and 4 bases at J, with 8 bases between the two ends. The isolated RNA, all of it, was reverse transcribed, so expressed TCRB transcripts were what got sequenced. Repertoires were generated with immunoSEQ multiplex PCR, while TCRdb's copy carries only in-frame clones and drops some. Found here are more than 250,000 clones, approximately 15% of them singletons; the top ten hold 0.015% to 0.02%. The chain couples TRBV4-3 to TRBJ2-3; no reliable D call. The specimen sequenced was naive CD4+ T cells from blood. The TCR sequence derives from a man aged 25 to 40 with type 1 diabetes. CDR3 nucleotides: TGCGCCAGCAGCCAAGATTCAGGTTCAGATACGCAGTATTTT. Its translation is CASSQDSGSDTQYF.